The 20 T cell receptor beta chains presented below share a single source sample, sequenced in a study of T cell changes during pregnancy in multiple sclerosis. Profiled with immunoSEQ multiplex PCR; TCRdb holds only in-frame clones, not every one. The sample includes about 84,000 clones, 94% of them seen just once. The sample was peripheral blood, taken in the second trimester of pregnancy. These receptors originate from a female donor in good health, enrolled as a control in a pregnancy study.

The rearrangement joins TRBV5-1 to TRBJ1-3; D is possibly TRBD1 (6 bases). V lost 0 bases to trimming and J lost 1 base, with 8 bases between them. The germline gives CDR1 SGHRS, CDR2 YFSETQ. CDR3 length: 15 amino acids. CDR3 amino acids: CASSLGGQSGNTIYF. The CDR3 DNA reads TGCGCCAGCAGCTTGGGAGGACAGTCTGGAAACACCATATATTTT.

This chain's CDR3 is CASSPGTGPYGYTF. CDR3 DNA: TGTGCCAGCAGCCCCGGGACAGGACCCTATGGCTACACCTTC. The genes are TRBV6-5 and TRBJ1-2; 8 bases are shared with TRBD1. The trim removed 6 bases at V and 4 bases at J, leaving 7 bases unmatched. CDR1 is MNHEY and CDR2 is SVGAGI in the germline V gene. There are 14 residues in the CDR3.

V gene TRBV5-4 combines with J gene TRBJ2-3; 7 positions agree with TRBD2. With 4 bases clipped from V and 2 bases from J, the junction kept 7 bases outside the gene matches. Germline CDR1 is SGHNT and CDR2 is YYREEE (reference sequence). The CDR3 extends over 15 amino acids. CDR3 in DNA: TGTGCCAGCAGCCCGTCTAGCGGCCCCACAGATACGCAGTATTTT. Translation gives CASSPSSGPTDTQYF.

The chain combines TRBV27 with TRBJ2-7; TRBD2 aligns across 9 bases. CDR1 MNHEY and CDR2 SMNVEV come from the germline V gene (reference sequence). This CDR3 region has 15 residues. Trimming took 0 bases from V and 3 from J; bases not matched to a gene: 3. In DNA form, the CDR3 reads TGTGCCAGCAGTTTATCGGGCGGGGGGGTCTACGAGCAGTACTTC. It yields the protein CASSLSGGGVYEQYF.

The chain combines TRBV5-1 with TRBJ1-2; the match to TRBD1 covers 8 bases. This CDR3 comprises 14 residues. The V gene end was trimmed by 4 bases and the J gene end by 8 bases; junction bases not matched to a gene: 10. Germline CDR1 is SGHRS and CDR2 is YFSETQ. CDR3 sequence: CASSVMDRAGGYTF. As DNA, the CDR3 is TGCGCCAGCAGCGTAATGGACAGGGCGGGCGGCTACACCTTC. The full variable domain, rest sourced from reference TRBV5-1 and TRBJ1-2, is KAGVTQTPRYLIKTRGQQVTLSCSPISGHRSVSWYQQTPGQGLQFLFEYFSETQRNKGNFPGRFSGRQFSNSRSEMNVSTLELGDSALYLCASSVMDRAGGYTFGSGTRLTVV.

The rearrangement links TRBV27 to TRBJ2-2; possibly TRBD2 for D (5 bases). Germline CDR1 and CDR2: MNHEY and SMNVEV (reference sequence). Between the trimmed V and J ends, which lost 3 bases and 0 bases, there was a span of 17 bases. The CDR3 has 18 amino acids. CDR3 region: CASSFVTLGLPNTGELFF. In DNA, the CDR3 is TGTGCCAGCAGTTTCGTGACCCTAGGACTCCCGAACACCGGGGAGCTGTTTTTT.

The V call is TRBV27, the J call TRBJ2-1, with D possibly being TRBD1 (5 bases). The CDR3 extends over 13 amino acids. Between the trimmed V and J ends, which lost 6 bases and 0 bases, there was a span of 6 bases. Germline CDR1 and CDR2: MNHEY and SMNVEV (reference sequence). The CDR3 DNA is TGTGCCAGCAGACAGGACTCCTACAATGAGCAGTTCTTC. This sequence encodes CASRQDSYNEQFF.

This clone appeared a single time. V gene TRBV9 combines with J gene TRBJ2-1; TRBD2 matches 9 bases. The CDR3 spans 14 residues. V lost 6 bases to trimming and J lost 9 bases; unmatched junction nucleotides: 10. From germline, CDR1 is SGDLS and CDR2 YYNGEE. CDR3 amino acids: CASTPGSGSVEQFF. CDR3 DNA: TGTGCCAGCACCCCGGGTAGCGGGAGCGTTGAGCAGTTCTTC.

This clone was counted once. The chain uses TRBV28 and TRBJ2-7, with 9 nucleotides matching TRBD2. CDR1 and CDR2 (germline): MDHEN, SYDVKM. The CDR3 covers 15 residues. V lost 4 bases, J lost 6 bases, and 10 bases stayed unmatched. The CDR3, as DNA: TGTGCCAGCAGTTCCTTAGCGGGAGTAGGTATCGAGCAGTACTTC. This sequence encodes CASSSLAGVGIEQYF. Looking up the rest from reference TRBV28 and TRBJ2-7 gives the full variable domain: DVKVTQSSRYLVKRTGEKVFLECVQDMDHENMFWYRQDPGLGLRLIYFSYDVKMKEKGDIPEGYSVSREKKERFSLILESASTNQTSMYLCASSSLAGVGIEQYFGPGTRLTVT.

The V gene is TRBV7-7, the J gene TRBJ2-5; possible D gene TRBD2, 6 bases. Germline V CDR1 and CDR2: SSHAT, FNYEAQ (reference sequence). V was cut by 10 bases and J by 5 bases, with 20 bases left in between. This CDR3 is built from 14 residues. The CDR3 region is CAITPVVRDETQYF. The CDR3 nucleotides read TGTGCCATTACCCCGGTCGTGCGGGATGAGACCCAGTACTTC.

The genes are TRBV6-4 and TRBJ2-1, with D possibly TRBD1 on 5 matching bases. With 1 base removed from V and 6 bases from J, the gap between germline ends came to 10 bases. CDR3 size: 14 residues. CDR1 is MRHNA and CDR2 is SNTAGT in the germline V gene. This CDR3 is CASSDYFGANEQFF. The CDR3 nucleotides are TGTGCCAGCAGTGACTATTTTGGGGCCAATGAGCAGTTCTTC.

The V gene is TRBV4-1, the J gene TRBJ1-5; 7 nucleotides agree with TRBD1. The J segment lost 2 bases and the V segment lost 3 bases, leaving 1 base of the junction unmatched. CDR3 length equals 14 residues. Looked up from germline, CDR1 is MGHRA and CDR2 is YSYEKL. The CDR3 loop is CASSHTGGNQPQHF. CDR3 sequence (DNA): TGCGCCAGCAGCCATACAGGGGGCAATCAGCCCCAGCATTTT.

About this clone: The limits of the CDR3 on the DNA are not certain, so only TCRdb's listed CDR3 is given. The rearrangement links TRBV5-1 to TRBJ1-1; TRBD1, the table's D call, lacks a check against the DNA. CDR1 is SGHRS and CDR2 is YFSETQ in the germline V gene. A total of 18 residues make up the CDR3, ends included. The CDR3 reads CASSYSGQGAVIDTEAFF.

This chain links TRBV13 with TRBJ1-5, with D hard to call. Germline assignment: CDR1 PRHDT and CDR2 FYEKMQ (reference sequence). Deletions cut 7 bases from V and 4 bases from J, with 11 bases between. CDR3 length equals 13 residues. The CDR3 sequence: CASTRGVNQPQHF. The CDR3 nucleotides are TGTGCCAGCACACGCGGGGTAAATCAGCCCCAGCATTTT.

V gene TRBV6-1 combines with J gene TRBJ1-3; 9 nucleotides line up with TRBD1. V was pared by 4 bases and J by 4 bases, with 5 bases of the junction left unmatched. The germline gives CDR1 MNHNS, CDR2 SASEGT. The CDR3 loop spans 15 amino acids. The CDR3 nucleotides are TGTGCCAGCAGTGTTTCGGGGACAGGGGGAAACACCATATATTTT. Its translation is CASSVSGTGGNTIYF.

The J gene is TRBJ2-3, the V gene TRBV27; 11 bases are a match to TRBD1. The CDR3 runs 16 residues. Germline CDR1 and CDR2: MNHEY and SMNVEV (reference sequence). Germline trimming cut 4 bases from V and 4 bases from J; bases unmatched to any gene: 7. The CDR3 DNA reads TGTGCCAGCAGTTCTGCCGGGACAGGGGGAGCAGATACGCAGTATTTT. Amino acids: CASSSAGTGGADTQYF.

The chain combines TRBV7-9 with TRBJ1-1; D uncertain. CDR1 is SEHNR and CDR2 is FQNEAQ in the germline V gene (reference sequence). V dropped 1 base and J dropped 3 bases, with 12 bases sitting between them. The CDR3 is made up of 15 amino acids. The CDR3 sequence: CASSLVSGVYTEAFF. The CDR3 DNA is TGTGCCAGCAGCTTAGTATCCGGGGTTTACACTGAAGCTTTCTTT. Complete variable domain (other parts from reference TRBV7-9 and TRBJ1-1): DTGVSQNPRHKITKRGQNVTFRCDPISEHNRLYWYRQTLGQGPEFLTYFQNEAQLEKSRLLSDRFSAERPKGSFSTLEIQRTEQGDSAMYLCASSLVSGVYTEAFFGQGTRLTVV.

The gene calls are TRBV7-9 and TRBJ2-3; D is unclear. Trimming shortened V by 2 bases and J by 2 bases, and 2 bases separated the two germline ends. This CDR3 region has 12 residues. From germline, CDR1 is SEHNR and CDR2 FQNEAQ (reference sequence). The chain's CDR3 is CASSLLTDTQYF. CDR3 nucleotide sequence: TGTGCCAGCAGCTTACTCACAGATACGCAGTATTTT.

The J gene is TRBJ1-1, the V gene TRBV19; 9 nucleotides match TRBD1. The germline V gene encodes CDR1 LNHDA and CDR2 SQIVND (reference sequence). J was trimmed by 4 bases and V by 5 bases; bases with no gene match: 5. This CDR3 is built from 14 residues. This CDR3 is CASSEDRGVTEAFF. The CDR3 nucleotides are TGTGCCAGTAGTGAAGACAGGGGGGTCACTGAAGCTTTCTTT.

This chain joins TRBV2 and TRBJ2-1; 10 bases are shared with TRBD1. The CDR3 covers 15 residues. The trim removed 7 bases at V and 6 bases at J, leaving 9 bases unmatched. The germline V gene encodes CDR1 SNHLY and CDR2 FYNNEI. CDR3: CASTAGRDRGNEQFF. Here the CDR3 DNA reads TGTGCCAGCACCGCAGGCCGGGACAGGGGCAATGAGCAGTTCTTC.